This T cell receptor beta chain was sequenced in a study of blood T cell repertoires in COVID-19. About the research overall: T cells, B-cell-depleted T cells, or PBMCs supplied cDNA or gDNA.

Which cohort a participant joined came from the clinical history participants gave. Recovery among Cohort 3 donors was established by two negative PCRs, clearance, or symptom resolution. V lost 3 bases and J 4 bases, leaving 18 bases between the germline ends. CDR1 and CDR2 (germline): MNHEY, SMNVEV (reference sequence). This CDR3 is built from 16 residues. Per the authors' pipeline: Reference gene primer amplification in the assay estimated nucleated cell counts. Sequencing used immunoSEQ multiplex PCR; TCRdb keeps in-frame clones, though not all of them. The V and J calls and clone size come from that table; D and trimming were worked out from the DNA. The repertoire has about 140,000 clones, over 75% of them found once; the top ten carry just under 3%.

The TCR sequence derives from a woman in her forties or fifties who had recovered from COVID-19. The sequenced sample was PBMCs or T cells enriched from blood (not recorded which). The genes are TRBV27 and TRBJ1-1; D gene uncertain. The CDR3 nucleotides read TGTGCCAGCAGTTTCAGCGGGCGACTCTCCGTCACTGAAGCTTTCTTT. Its protein product is CASSFSGRLSVTEAFF.